The 27 T cell receptor beta chains presented below share a single source sample, sequenced in a study of cytomegalovirus exposure and HLA in healthy donors. PCR amplification relied on 60 Vbeta primers (plus 13 Jbeta primers). Generated by immunoSEQ multiplex PCR, the TCRdb table keeps only in-frame clones and is missing some. This table holds approximately 220,000 clones, over 80% found once. What was sequenced was PBMCs. These receptors originate from a boy between 2 and 10 years old in good health and CMV-seronegative.

The J gene is TRBJ1-2, the V gene TRBV19, with TRBD1 as a possible D gene (5 bases). This CDR3 has 13 amino acids. V was pared by 0 bases and J by 7 bases, with 9 bases between. Germline CDR1 and CDR2: LNHDA and SQIVND (reference sequence). CDR3 residues: CASSIDGRAGYTF. CDR3 nucleotides: TGTGCCAGTAGTATAGATGGCAGGGCTGGCTACACCTTC.

CDR3 nucleotides: TGTGCCAGCAGCTCGGGGGACGGTTACAATGAGCAGTTCTTC. Protein sequence: CASSSGDGYNEQFF. This chain connects TRBV7-9 to TRBJ2-1, with a weak D call TRBD2 (6 bases). The germline V gene encodes CDR1 SEHNR and CDR2 FQNEAQ (reference sequence). With 4 bases removed from V and 4 bases from J, the gap between germline ends came to 11 bases. CDR3 size: 14 residues.

The genes are TRBV9 and TRBJ2-7, with TRBD1 as a possible D gene (6 bases). Trimming shortened V by 4 bases and J by 2 bases, and 13 bases separated the two germline ends. There are 14 residues in the CDR3. The germline gives CDR1 SGDLS, CDR2 YYNGEE. The CDR3 DNA sequence: TGTGCCAGCAGCCTCTACAGGGATACCTACGAGCAGTACTTC. Translated: CASSLYRDTYEQYF.

This rearrangement joins TRBV19 to TRBJ2-1, with 7 positions matching TRBD2. CDR3 length: 15 amino acids. Germline V lookup: CDR1 LNHDA, CDR2 SQIVND (reference sequence). The trim removed 3 bases at V and 6 bases at J, leaving 8 bases unmatched. CDR3 sequence (DNA): TGTGCCAGTAGTATCCCCTCGCGCGGGAGCAATGAGCAGTTCTTC. This translates into CASSIPSRGSNEQFF.

The V gene is TRBV4-1, the J gene TRBJ2-5; TRBD1 matches 9 bases. The junction had 4 bases not matched to a gene; V was cut back by 3 bases and J by 5 bases. In germline, CDR1 is MGHRA, CDR2 YSYEKL. The CDR3 is made up of 14 amino acids. CDR3 DNA sequence: TGCGCCAGCAGCCACCTGGGGACAGGGGAGACCCAGTACTTC. Translation: CASSHLGTGETQYF.

The chain employs TRBV15 and TRBJ2-1, with TRBD2 as a possible D gene (5 bases). V lost 0 bases to trimming and J lost 3 bases, with 15 bases between them. Germline-derived CDR1 and CDR2 are LNHNV and YYDKDF (reference sequence). CDR3 length equals 17 residues. CDR3 coding DNA: TGTGCCACCAGCAGAGATGTGGCTAAGCGGAACTACAATGAGCAGTTCTTC. It encodes CATSRDVAKRNYNEQFF.

The chain combines TRBV6-1 with TRBJ2-7, with 11 bases that match TRBD2. The CDR3 totals 14 residues. V gave up 3 bases and J gave up 5 bases; unmatched junction bases: 3. The germline CDR1 and CDR2 sequences are MNHNS and SASEGT. In nucleotides, the CDR3 is TGTGCCAGCAGTGATAGCGGGAGGGTCGACGAGCAGTACTTC. Residues: CASSDSGRVDEQYF.

This sequence joins TRBV30 and TRBJ1-1; the D is unclear. V gave up 5 bases and J gave up 7 bases, with 14 bases separating them. The germline gives CDR1 GTSNPN, CDR2 SVGIG (reference sequence). This CDR3 has 12 residues. CDR3: CAWRNGFREAFF. The CDR3 nucleotides are TGTGCCTGGCGTAACGGGTTCCGTGAAGCTTTCTTT. Full variable domain (missing parts from reference TRBV30 and TRBJ1-1): SQTIHQWPATLVQPVGSPLSLECTVEGTSNPNLYWYRQAAGRGLQLLFYSVGIGQISSEVPQNLSASRPQDRQFILSSKKLLLSDSGFYLCAWRNGFREAFFGQGTRLTVV.

This clone was detected once. Distinct nucleotide sequences in the sample also encode this CDR3. The chain recombines TRBV29-1 with TRBJ2-7; a possible D gene is TRBD1 (6 bases). In germline, CDR1 is SQVTM, CDR2 ANQGSEA. The V and J ends lost 7 bases and 2 bases respectively, with 21 bases between them. The CDR3 has 15 residues. The CDR3 DNA is TGCAGCGGGCTTGGTAGTGGACAGTCGGCCTACGAGCAGTACTTC. It encodes CSGLGSGQSAYEQYF.

The rearrangement joins TRBV18 to TRBJ2-3; maybe TRBD1 (5 bases). V was cut by 2 bases and J by 2 bases, with 5 bases left in between. CDR3 length: 13 residues. The germline gives CDR1 KGHSH, CDR2 LQKENI. The CDR3 spells CASSPGATDTQYF. CDR3 DNA: TGTGCCAGCTCACCAGGGGCCACAGATACGCAGTATTTT. Variable domain in full (rest from reference TRBV18 and TRBJ2-3): NAGVMQNPRHLVRRRGQEARLRCSPMKGHSHVYWYRQLPEEGLKFMVYLQKENIIDESGMPKERFSAEFPKEGPSILRIQQVVRGDSAAYFCASSPGATDTQYFGPGTRLTVL.

This chain's CDR3 is CASSVTQLNEKLFF. CDR3 in DNA: TGTGCCAGCAGCGTAACACAGCTGAATGAAAAACTGTTTTTT. This rearrangement joins TRBV9 to TRBJ1-4; no clear D gene. There are 14 residues in the CDR3. Germline V CDR1 and CDR2: SGDLS, YYNGEE. V lost 1 base and J 5 bases, leaving 9 bases between the germline ends.

The chain recombines TRBV7-3 with TRBJ2-3; a weak D match, TRBD2 (6 bases). The germline CDR1 and CDR2 sequences are SGHTA and FQGTGA. The V and J ends lost 5 bases and 2 bases respectively, with 11 bases between them. The CDR3 has 14 residues. CDR3: CASSLGDFTDTQYF. The CDR3 nucleotides are TGTGCCAGCAGCCTTGGGGACTTCACAGATACGCAGTATTTT.

The chain recombines TRBV12-5 with TRBJ1-1; 8 bases fit TRBD1. Germline V lookup: CDR1 LGHNT, CDR2 FRNRAP. CDR3 length: 15 residues. With 0 bases clipped from V and 1 base from J, the junction kept 1 base outside the gene matches. The CDR3 sequence: CASGLVTGGNTEAFF. The CDR3 nucleotides are TGTGCTAGTGGTTTGGTAACAGGGGGGAACACTGAAGCTTTCTTT.

Comment on this clone: Other nucleotide sequences from this sample produce the same CDR3. The chain links TRBV19 to TRBJ2-7; the match to TRBD1 covers 10 bases. V lost 5 bases and J lost 0; bases outside the gene matches: 1. Germline assignment: CDR1 LNHDA and CDR2 SQIVND (reference sequence). This CDR3 is built from 14 residues. The CDR3 sequence is CASSGTGASYEQYF. The DNA of the CDR3 is TGTGCCAGTAGTGGGACAGGGGCCTCCTACGAGCAGTACTTC.

The rearrangement uses TRBV5-1 and TRBJ2-2; weak D call: TRBD1 (5 bases). The CDR3 length is 14 residues. The germline V gene has CDR1 SGHRS and CDR2 YFSETQ. Trimming left V 4 bases short and J 0 bases short, with 7 bases between. CDR3 protein: CASSKGSNTGELFF. Here the CDR3 DNA reads TGCGCCAGCAGCAAGGGGTCGAACACCGGGGAGCTGTTTTTT.

The V call is TRBV12-5, the J call TRBJ1-3; D not certain. This CDR3 comprises 11 residues. Trimming cost V 6 bases and J 4 bases, with 4 bases left between them. CDR1 LGHNT and CDR2 FRNRAP come from the germline V gene. The CDR3 bases are TGTGCTAGTGGATCGGGAAACACCATATATTTT. The encoded protein is CASGSGNTIYF.

V and J are TRBV19 and TRBJ1-5, with 8 bases matching TRBD1. The CDR3 covers 16 residues. From germline, CDR1 is LNHDA and CDR2 SQIVND (reference sequence). The V gene end was trimmed by 0 bases and the J gene end by 5 bases; junction bases not matched to a gene: 6. The CDR3 nucleotides read TGTGCCAGTAGTATAGATCGGACAGGGAGGGATCAGCCCCAGCATTTT. The encoded protein is CASSIDRTGRDQPQHF.

This chain joins TRBV7-9 and TRBJ1-2; D may be TRBD1 (6 bases). V was clipped by 5 bases and J by 6 bases, with 19 bases between them. The CDR3 contains 15 residues. Germline-derived CDR1 and CDR2 are SEHNR and FQNEAQ (reference sequence). In DNA, the CDR3 is TGTGCCAGCAGCCCGACAGGCGGGTTAGAGGATGGCTACACCTTC. Its translation is CASSPTGGLEDGYTF.

This sequence joins TRBV6-4 and TRBJ1-4; D perhaps matches TRBD1 (5 bases). Trimming removed 6 bases at V and 8 bases at J, with 19 bases between. The CDR3 sequence is 15 residues long. Germline V lookup: CDR1 MRHNA, CDR2 SNTAGT. CDR3 DNA sequence: TGTGCCAGCAGACCCCGAGGACATCGTAGGGAAAAACTGTTTTTT. It specifies CASRPRGHRREKLFF.

V gene TRBV4-1 combines with J gene TRBJ2-1; weak D call: TRBD2 (5 bases). Trimming stripped 1 base from V and 6 bases from J, with 19 bases between. This CDR3 contains 17 residues. Germline CDR1 and CDR2: MGHRA and YSYEKL. The CDR3 loop is CASSQGPSLVSRNEQFF. The CDR3 DNA is TGCGCCAGCAGCCAAGGCCCCTCACTAGTCTCCCGCAATGAGCAGTTCTTC.

This sequence joins TRBV20-1 and TRBJ2-7, with 7 bases aligning to TRBD1. Losses at the gene ends were 2 bases for V and 5 bases for J; bases not matched to a gene: 0. CDR1 and CDR2 from the germline V gene are DFQATT and SNEGSKA (reference sequence). This CDR3 region has 11 residues. CDR3 in amino acids: CSARQGDEQYF. DNA for the CDR3: TGCAGTGCTAGACAGGGGGACGAGCAGTACTTC.

The CDR3 region has the DNA TGTGCCAGCAGCCCGACAGGGGGCGGGCAGCCCCAGCATTTT. The encoded protein is CASSPTGGGQPQHF. The chain employs TRBV6-6 and TRBJ1-5; TRBD1 aligns across 10 bases. Germline loops: CDR1 MNHNY, CDR2 SVGAGI (reference sequence). This CDR3 spans 14 amino acids. J was trimmed by 7 bases and V by 6 bases; bases with no gene match: 6.

This chain joins TRBV6-7 and TRBJ1-2; D perhaps matches TRBD1 (6 bases). TRBV6-7 has ORF status, its function being uncertain. The V gene lost 5 bases and the J gene lost 3 bases, with 16 bases spanning the gap. The CDR3 sequence is 15 residues long. The CDR3 loop is CASSINRASHYGYTF. The CDR3 nucleotides are TGTGCCAGCAGTATTAACAGGGCGTCCCACTATGGCTACACCTTC.

The V call is TRBV7-9, the J call TRBJ1-5; unclear D gene. The CDR3 covers 13 residues. From germline, CDR1 is SEHNR and CDR2 FQNEAQ (reference sequence). V lost 2 bases, J lost 5 bases, and 7 bases lay in between. CDR3 sequence (DNA): TGTGCCAGCAGCTTACGGTTGGATCAGCCCCAGCATTTT. Its translation: CASSLRLDQPQHF.

This clone turned up a few times. V gene TRBV4-1 combines with J gene TRBJ2-7; TRBD1 might be the D (6 bases). CDR1 and CDR2 (germline): MGHRA, YSYEKL. The V end lost 1 base, the J end lost 0 bases, and 10 bases lay between the germline ends. The CDR3 runs to 15 residues. The CDR3 region has the DNA TGCGCCAGCAGCCAAGGGACAGACGTCTCCTACGAGCAGTACTTC. It is translated as CASSQGTDVSYEQYF.

The V and J genes are TRBV28 and TRBJ1-3, with 8 bases fitting TRBD1. V shed 6 bases, J shed 3 bases, and the junction held 10 bases outside the gene matches. The CDR3 runs 16 residues. Germline values: CDR1 MDHEN, CDR2 SYDVKM. The CDR3 reads CASSTYWTGSGNTIYF. DNA of the CDR3: TGTGCCAGCAGCACATATTGGACAGGGAGTGGAAACACCATATATTTT. The variable domain in full, completed from reference TRBV28 and TRBJ1-3, reads DVKVTQSSRYLVKRTGEKVFLECVQDMDHENMFWYRQDPGLGLRLIYFSYDVKMKEKGDIPEGYSVSREKKERFSLILESASTNQTSMYLCASSTYWTGSGNTIYFGEGSWLTVV.

The rearrangement joins TRBV7-3 to TRBJ2-2, with 7 bases identical to TRBD2. The CDR3 covers 15 residues. The J segment lost 5 bases and the V segment lost 5 bases, leaving 8 bases of the junction unmatched. Germline CDR1 SGHTA, CDR2 FQGTGA. The CDR3 reads CASSPITGGTGELFF. In nucleotides, the CDR3 is TGTGCCAGCAGCCCGATAACCGGGGGGACCGGGGAGCTGTTTTTT.